A selection of T cell receptor beta chains follows, all from one sample in a study of T-cell reconstitution after alpha-beta-depleted transplantation in children. Via MiXCR, TCRdb re-called the PCR reads, giving one row per CDR3 protein. The sample yields about 640,000 distinct CDR3 sequences, approximately 15% seen once. Here the sequenced sample was PBMCs from the stem cell graft donor, taken from the stem cell graft. The receptors were sampled from a human donor who donated a stem cell graft to a child with acute myeloid leukemia. The CDR3 runs from the conserved cysteine through the conserved F or W. Each record gives: V gene, D gene, J gene, CDR3 protein. The D gene is left open where the match is weak.

v_call: TRBV9
d_call: TRBD1
j_call: TRBJ1-4
cdr3_aa: CASSVASGQGGEKLFF

v_call: TRBV29-1
d_call: .
j_call: TRBJ1-2
cdr3_aa: CSVGAAVANYGYTF

v_call: TRBV29-1
d_call: .
j_call: TRBJ2-2
cdr3_aa: CSVDGLTTNTGELFF

v_call: TRBV20-1
d_call: .
j_call: TRBJ1-6
cdr3_aa: CSARGEINSPLHF

v_call: TRBV5-5
d_call: .
j_call: TRBJ1-2
cdr3_aa: CASSLTGVDYGYTF

v_call: TRBV20-1
d_call: .
j_call: TRBJ1-5
cdr3_aa: CSAIQPQHF

v_call: TRBV12-2
d_call: .
j_call: TRBJ1-5
cdr3_aa: CASRLGGCQPQHF

v_call: TRBV29-1
d_call: .
j_call: TRBJ2-1
cdr3_aa: CSVEQSRAWFF

v_call: TRBV6-1
d_call: .
j_call: TRBJ2-1
cdr3_aa: CASSEDSSYNEQFF

v_call: TRBV5-5
d_call: .
j_call: TRBJ2-3
cdr3_aa: CASSPGRWGTDTQYF

v_call: TRBV7-2
d_call: .
j_call: TRBJ1-3
cdr3_aa: CASSPGRKLSGNTIYF

v_call: TRBV6-5
d_call: TRBD1
j_call: TRBJ2-5
cdr3_aa: CASRLGYRTGGETQYF

v_call: TRBV20-1
d_call: .
j_call: TRBJ2-1
cdr3_aa: CSASTGTPHPEDNEQFF

v_call: TRBV6-4
d_call: .
j_call: TRBJ2-2
cdr3_aa: CASSVSVGRTTGELFF

v_call: TRBV27
d_call: .
j_call: TRBJ1-1
cdr3_aa: CASGPVTGTEAFF

v_call: TRBV10-3
d_call: .
j_call: TRBJ1-6
cdr3_aa: CASGTSYNSPLHF

v_call: TRBV20-1
d_call: .
j_call: TRBJ2-1
cdr3_aa: CSARAGANNEQFF

v_call: TRBV20-1
d_call: TRBD2
j_call: TRBJ2-2
cdr3_aa: CSARGGTSIGELFF

v_call: TRBV20-1
d_call: TRBD1
j_call: TRBJ2-3
cdr3_aa: CSARVNPGQGRPDTQYF

v_call: TRBV5-1
d_call: .
j_call: TRBJ1-1
cdr3_aa: CASSTGTPRTEAFF

v_call: TRBV20-1
d_call: .
j_call: TRBJ1-6
cdr3_aa: CSASYQGFNNSPLHF

v_call: TRBV29-1
d_call: TRBD2
j_call: TRBJ2-3
cdr3_aa: CSAGLAGGFTDTQYF

v_call: TRBV12-3/TRBV12-4
d_call: .
j_call: TRBJ2-5
cdr3_aa: CASSLHREETQYF

v_call: TRBV3-1
d_call: TRBD1
j_call: TRBJ1-5
cdr3_aa: CASSQGTGSRNQPQHF

v_call: TRBV5-1
d_call: TRBD1
j_call: TRBJ1-4
cdr3_aa: CASSPDRTGQGEKLFF

v_call: TRBV20-1
d_call: TRBD1
j_call: TRBJ2-7
cdr3_aa: CSARIGTDYEQYF

v_call: TRBV5-5
d_call: .
j_call: TRBJ2-1
cdr3_aa: CASSPQLPSDEQFF

v_call: TRBV12-3/TRBV12-4
d_call: .
j_call: TRBJ1-5
cdr3_aa: CASSSGYPQPQHF

v_call: TRBV20-1
d_call: TRBD2
j_call: TRBJ2-1
cdr3_aa: CSARVTGGSDEQFF

v_call: TRBV18
d_call: .
j_call: TRBJ2-2
cdr3_aa: CASSSSGGRRPNTGELFF

v_call: TRBV6-5
d_call: .
j_call: TRBJ1-4
cdr3_aa: CASSPLDTDEKLFF

v_call: TRBV10-3
d_call: TRBD1
j_call: TRBJ1-6
cdr3_aa: CAISFEQDREGSPLHF

v_call: TRBV29-1
d_call: TRBD1
j_call: TRBJ1-1
cdr3_aa: CSASRQGTEAFF

v_call: TRBV20-1
d_call: TRBD1
j_call: TRBJ1-6
cdr3_aa: CSARTQQGVTGSPLHF

v_call: TRBV4-3
d_call: .
j_call: TRBJ2-7
cdr3_aa: CASSHLQGGSYEQYF

v_call: TRBV20-1
d_call: TRBD1
j_call: TRBJ1-3
cdr3_aa: CSARDRYRGLSSSTGNTIYF

v_call: TRBV7-9
d_call: .
j_call: TRBJ2-7
cdr3_aa: CASSLDISYEQYF

v_call: TRBV12-3/TRBV12-4
d_call: .
j_call: TRBJ2-5
cdr3_aa: CASRRGFQETQYF

v_call: TRBV20-1
d_call: TRBD2
j_call: TRBJ2-5
cdr3_aa: CSAVLGGFQETQYF

v_call: TRBV5-1
d_call: .
j_call: TRBJ2-7
cdr3_aa: CASSFFLDSYEQYF

v_call: TRBV5-1
d_call: TRBD2
j_call: TRBJ2-1
cdr3_aa: CASSWGLAGYTYNEQFF

v_call: TRBV12-3/TRBV12-4
d_call: .
j_call: TRBJ1-1
cdr3_aa: CASKVNTEAFF

v_call: TRBV6-1
d_call: .
j_call: TRBJ2-1
cdr3_aa: CASSPPIRSYNEQFF

v_call: TRBV10-3
d_call: .
j_call: TRBJ2-3
cdr3_aa: CAIQTTKADTQYF

v_call: TRBV7-9
d_call: TRBD1
j_call: TRBJ2-1
cdr3_aa: CASRILGDRGPNNEQFF

v_call: TRBV12-3/TRBV12-4
d_call: .
j_call: TRBJ2-7
cdr3_aa: CASSLVGAGYEQYF

v_call: TRBV12-3/TRBV12-4
d_call: .
j_call: TRBJ2-2
cdr3_aa: CASSPAGRGGAGELFF

v_call: TRBV13
d_call: .
j_call: TRBJ1-5
cdr3_aa: CASSQGRDQPQHF

v_call: TRBV20-1
d_call: .
j_call: TRBJ2-5
cdr3_aa: CSARGREETQYF

v_call: TRBV20-1
d_call: .
j_call: TRBJ1-3
cdr3_aa: CSARDATGNTIYF

v_call: TRBV24-1
d_call: TRBD2
j_call: TRBJ2-1
cdr3_aa: CATSEGTSGENEQFF

v_call: TRBV7-9
d_call: TRBD1
j_call: TRBJ2-3
cdr3_aa: CASSLPDRAADTQYF

v_call: TRBV7-6
d_call: .
j_call: TRBJ2-2
cdr3_aa: CASSLVRPGELFF

v_call: TRBV6-5
d_call: .
j_call: TRBJ1-2
cdr3_aa: CASSYKRRRGGGYTF

v_call: TRBV7-9
d_call: .
j_call: TRBJ2-1
cdr3_aa: CASSPGWGPQFF